These T cell receptor beta chains were read from a single sample in a study of radiotherapy plus CTLA-4 blockade in lung cancer. Repertoires were generated with immunoSEQ multiplex PCR, while TCRdb's copy carries only in-frame clones and drops some. The sample has about 25,000 clones, approximately 73% seen once; the top ten hold roughly 4%. The input for sequencing was peripheral blood, taken from a patient treated with radiotherapy plus ipilimumab. The source of these receptors is a human donor with non-small cell lung cancer who had stable disease on radiotherapy plus ipilimumab. Each CDR3 is given with its conserved first and last residue. The order of the fields is D gene, V gene, clone size, J gene, CDR3 protein. The D gene is left open where the match is weak. Some rows mark clone size as missing; the rest say once, few, many or name a class of expanded clone.

-	TRBV6-5	-	TRBJ2-7	CASRVSYEQYF
-	TRBV14	once	TRBJ2-7	CASSQGFLADSYEQYF
TRBD1	TRBV11-3	-	TRBJ2-7	CASSLQGEREQYF
-	TRBV4-2	-	TRBJ2-1	CASSQPSGWAKFF
-	TRBV29-1	-	TRBJ1-3	CSVEEGGRNTIYF
-	TRBV7-2	-	TRBJ2-7	CASSPEGTYEQYF
TRBD2	TRBV11-3	few	TRBJ2-7	CASSFGGGEQYF
-	TRBV7-2	-	TRBJ2-2	CASSPGQTNTGELFF
TRBD2	TRBV7-9	-	TRBJ2-1	CASSLVLAGMYNEQFF
TRBD2	TRBV2	few	TRBJ2-3	CASTNTGLADVTSTDTQYF
-	TRBV19	once	TRBJ1-1	CASSIKVSYTEAFF
TRBD1	TRBV5-1	-	TRBJ2-2	CASSLDRGRTGELFF
-	TRBV11-1	-	TRBJ1-2	CASSPDVGARYGYTF
-	TRBV28	-	TRBJ1-5	CASSFHTNQPQHF
TRBD2	TRBV18	-	TRBJ2-1	CASSPGLAGVTEQFF
-	TRBV2	-	TRBJ1-5	CASSEGFSQPQHF
-	TRBV7-2	-	TRBJ1-1	CASSPKTGTEAFF
-	TRBV6-5	-	TRBJ2-1	CASSYSRGGFYNEQFF
TRBD1	TRBV25-1	-	TRBJ1-1	CASSGRTGGLNTEAFF
TRBD2	TRBV7-2	-	TRBJ2-2	CASKTGRENTGELFF
-	TRBV28	once	TRBJ1-5	CASSLTHSNQPQHF
-	TRBV6-5	-	TRBJ1-1	CASSYLAGENTEAFF
-	TRBV6-6	few	TRBJ2-7	CASSEGGETYEQYF
-	TRBV5-6	-	TRBJ2-7	CASSLPGTYYEQYF
-	TRBV7-3	-	TRBJ1-1	CASSARGWVAEAFF
-	TRBV10-1	-	TRBJ2-7	CASSEDVSGPYEQYF
TRBD2	TRBV11-3	once	TRBJ2-7	CASSLKGLAGAYSYEQYF
-	TRBV6-6	-	TRBJ2-3	CASSSTDTQYF
TRBD1	TRBV5-1	-	TRBJ2-7	CASSIQGNEQYF
-	TRBV7-9	-	TRBJ2-7	CASSRAAGVSYEQYF
-	TRBV5-1	-	TRBJ2-1	CASSFGTLDNEQFF
-	TRBV19	once	TRBJ1-5	CASSTRIRQPQHF
TRBD2	TRBV6-1	-	TRBJ2-3	CASKGWGGDTDTQYF
TRBD2	TRBV29-1	-	TRBJ2-5	CSALGGFSETQYF
-	TRBV27	-	TRBJ2-7	CASSRDGDSSTYEQYF
-	TRBV5-1	-	TRBJ2-7	CASSSGTSSYEQYF
-	TRBV27	-	TRBJ1-2	CASSLSFGGGYGYTF